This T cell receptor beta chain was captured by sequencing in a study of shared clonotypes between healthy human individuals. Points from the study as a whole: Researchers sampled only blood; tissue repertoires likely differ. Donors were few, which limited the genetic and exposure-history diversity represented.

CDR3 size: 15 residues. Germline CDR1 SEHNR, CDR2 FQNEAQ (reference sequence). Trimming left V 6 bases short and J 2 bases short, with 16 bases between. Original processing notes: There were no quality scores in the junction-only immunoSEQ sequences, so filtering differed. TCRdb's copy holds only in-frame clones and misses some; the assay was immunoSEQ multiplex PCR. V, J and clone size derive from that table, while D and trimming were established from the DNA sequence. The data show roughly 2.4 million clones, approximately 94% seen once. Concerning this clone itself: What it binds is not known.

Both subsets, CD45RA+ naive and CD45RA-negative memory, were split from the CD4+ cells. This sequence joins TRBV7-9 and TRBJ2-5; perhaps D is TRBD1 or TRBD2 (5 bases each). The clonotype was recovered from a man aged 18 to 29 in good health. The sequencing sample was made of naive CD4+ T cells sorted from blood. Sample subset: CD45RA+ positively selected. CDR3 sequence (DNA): TGTGCCAGCAGGGGACCGAGAGGGAAACAAGAGACCCAGTACTTC. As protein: CASRGPRGKQETQYF.